The entry that follows covers one TCR beta chain sequence. This clonotype was detected once. There is no known antigen for this receptor. No base quality values were provided; no much bigger clone lies one nucleotide off. A single read constitutes weak evidence. The reads were generated on an Illumina MiSeq. Starting from the raw public reads, TCRdb applied fastp trimming at Q25, assembled clones with MiXCR and retained in-frame beta chains. Each CDR3 protein gets just one entry, which takes the most common genes and DNA from the rows behind it. The sample has fewer than 15,000 distinct CDR3 sequences on record, under 20% of them singletons. Roughly 2% of the sample is held by the ten biggest clonotypes. This record comes from a study of liver allograft versus peripheral blood T cells (dated by TCRdb to 2018 to 2020). The study in broad terms: The study compared T cell receptor repertoires found within transplanted livers against repertoires in the peripheral blood of liver transplant recipients.

Study-wide findings and limitations: The T cell receptor repertoires within liver allografts were reported to be different from the T cell receptor repertoires detected in peripheral blood.

Deletion took 5 bases off V and 0 bases off J, with a span of 12 bases between the germline ends. Inclusive of the bounding cysteine and phenylalanine, the CDR3 is 15 residues long. Left in the record is the CDR3 DNA by itself, 45 bases read in frame from the first base. Via the germline V gene, CDR1 is SGHTA and CDR2 FQGTGA. The receptor was isolated from a human patient who had a liver transplant. In transplant recipients, some T cells may be of donor rather than host origin. Here the chain combines TRBV7-3 and TRBJ2-3; the D gene is unclear. The sequenced DNA is TGTGCCAGCAGCCTCCAATCTTCTAGCACAGATACGCAGTATTTT. Its translation is CASSLQSSSTDTQYF.